The present entry profiles one TCR beta chain with its context. The germline V gene has CDR1 SSHAT and CDR2 FNYEAQ (reference sequence). The CDR3 consists of 15 residues. The V gene lost 7 bases and the J gene lost 5 bases, with 20 bases spanning the gap. The record originates from a study of blood T cell repertoires in COVID-19. In the study overall: Some COVID-19 samples were acute and others convalescent; all came from the United States, Italy and Spain. PBMCs, B-cell-depleted T cells, or T cells provided the cDNA or gDNA that made up the material.

Data came from immunoSEQ multiplex PCR; TCRdb stores just in-frame clones and leaves some out. The sample shows some 42,000 clones, around four fifths of them seen only once. The specimen sequenced was peripheral blood. The sequence derives from a man aged 45 to 65 with active COVID-19. The chain joins TRBV7-7 to TRBJ2-5; D is perhaps TRBD2 (6 bases). CDR3: CASKPGPGVSETQYF. CDR3 in DNA: TGTGCCAGCAAGCCCGGGCCGGGAGTATCCGAGACCCAGTACTTC.